These 5 T cell receptor beta chains originate from one sample sequenced in a study of regulatory T cells in long-lasting Graves disease. HTBI primers from iRepertoire and Arm-PCR of CDR3 regions yielded the TCR beta libraries. In TCRdb, the multiplex PCR reads were re-called with MiXCR into one record per CDR3 protein. The table includes 530,000 or so distinct CDR3 sequences, roughly 13% detected once. Indicated time point: newly diagnosed GD, antithyroid drugs for less than 3 months. Construction of the TCR library relied on RNA isolated from PBMCs. The sample also formed part of further work on T cells in Graves' hyperthyroidism and ophthalmopathy.

Specimen: peripheral blood mononuclear cells (PBMCs), collected at new diagnosis, from a patient treated with antithyroid drugs. The receptors here all came from a man younger than 45 with Graves disease.

This clonotype has a count of ten or more. The chain is built from TRBV5-1 and TRBJ1-2, with D possibly matching TRBD1 (6 bases). Per germline, CDR1 SGHRS and CDR2 YFSETQ. Trimming took 2 bases from V and 0 from J, leaving 11 bases between them. The CDR3 covers 15 residues. The CDR3 region is CASSFQGIANYGYTF. The CDR3 region has the DNA TGCGCCAGCAGCTTCCAGGGGATCGCTAACTATGGCTACACCTTC.

In its sample, this clonotype was seen a few times. V usage is TRBV4-1 and J usage is TRBJ2-5, with D possibly matching TRBD2 (5 bases). The germline V gene has CDR1 MGHRA and CDR2 YSYEKL. CDR3 length equals 14 residues. The germline V and J ends were trimmed by 4 bases and 1 base, with 10 bases remaining between them. The CDR3 bases are TGCGCCAGCAGCCGAGAAGGGAGCCAAGAGACCCAGTACTTC. Translating it yields CASSREGSQETQYF.

This chain links TRBV11-2 with TRBJ1-2, with D possibly matching TRBD1 (6 bases). The CDR3 contains 14 residues. Between the trimmed V and J ends, which lost 3 bases and 2 bases, there was a span of 10 bases. Germline values: CDR1 SGHAT, CDR2 FQNNGV. The CDR3: CASSFADRNYGYTF. CDR3 sequence (DNA): TGTGCCAGCAGCTTCGCCGACAGGAACTATGGCTACACCTTC.

Turning to this clonotype: A far larger clone lies a single base away; this is likely a read error. This chain uses TRBV2 with TRBJ2-7; 7 bases fit TRBD1. CDR3 length: 13 residues. Trimming at V came to 11 bases and at J to 7 bases, leaving 14 bases not matched to a gene. Germline V gene lookup returns CDR1 SNHLY and CDR2 FYNNEI. CDR3 in amino acids: CAFDRATYNEQYF. As DNA, the CDR3 is TGTGCCTTCGACAGGGCGACCTACAATGAGCAGTACTTC. The whole variable domain, remainder taken from reference TRBV2 and TRBJ2-7, is EPEVTQTPSHQVTQMGQEVILRCVPISNHLYFYWYRQILGQKVEFLVSFYNNEISEKSEIFDDQFSVERPDGSNFTLKIRSTKLEDSAMYFCAFDRATYNEQYFGPGTRLTVT.

This clonotype was counted ten times or more. J is TRBJ2-7 and V is TRBV20-1; D gene uncertain. Deletions cut 2 bases from V and 6 bases from J, with 8 bases between. The CDR3 sequence is 11 residues long. Germline V CDR1 and CDR2: DFQATT, SNEGSKA (reference sequence). In DNA form, the CDR3 reads TGCAGTGCTAGACCCTTGGGCGAGCAGTACTTC. Translating it yields CSARPLGEQYF.